These 21 T cell receptor beta chains share one sample of origin, sequenced in a study of cytomegalovirus exposure and HLA in healthy donors. It was with 60 Vbeta and 13 Jbeta primers that the PCR ran. Method: immunoSEQ multiplex PCR; TCRdb's copy keeps in-frame clones and lacks some. The sample lists about 150,000 clones; approximately 80% were seen once. The sample was PBMCs. These receptors were obtained from a woman in her 50s in good health and CMV-seropositive.

The chain carries TRBV11-2 and TRBJ1-1; 9 positions match TRBD1. CDR3 length: 15 residues. CDR1 and CDR2 (germline): SGHAT, FQNNGV. Trimming at V came to 3 bases and at J to 8 bases, leaving 10 bases not matched to a gene. CDR3 region: CASSLGQGPGGEAFF. The CDR3 DNA reads as TGTGCCAGCAGCTTGGGACAGGGACCAGGAGGGGAAGCTTTCTTT. The full variable domain, rest sourced from reference TRBV11-2 and TRBJ1-1, is EAGVAQSPRYKIIEKRQSVAFWCNPISGHATLYWYQQILGQGPKLLIQFQNNGVVDDSQLPKDRFSAERLKGVDSTLKIQPAKLEDSAVYLCASSLGQGPGGEAFFGQGTRLTVV.

V usage is TRBV9 and J usage is TRBJ1-2; D gene unclear. Trimming pared 3 bases from V and 6 bases from J, leaving 9 bases between. This CDR3 spans 12 amino acids. CDR1 and CDR2 (germline): SGDLS, YYNGEE. The CDR3 DNA follows: TGTGCCAGCAGCGGTAGTAAAGATGGCTACACCTTC. It yields the protein CASSGSKDGYTF.

V gene TRBV27 combines with J gene TRBJ1-6; 7 bases agree with TRBD1. Germline V gene data show CDR1 as MNHEY and CDR2 as SMNVEV (reference sequence). The junction had 4 bases not matched to a gene; V was cut back by 7 bases and J by 4 bases. The CDR3 is 14 residues long. The CDR3 bases are TGTGCCAGCACCAAGGGACAGTATAATTCACCCCTCCACTTT. Translated, it gives CASTKGQYNSPLHF.

The gene calls are TRBV7-9 and TRBJ1-6, with D possibly being TRBD1 (5 bases). The germline V gene encodes CDR1 SEHNR and CDR2 FQNEAQ (reference sequence). CDR3 length: 16 residues. The ends were cut back, 0 bases at V and 7 bases at J, with 13 bases in the middle. CDR3 sequence: CASSLASQGRNSPLHF. CDR3 bases: TGTGCCAGCAGCTTAGCGAGCCAGGGTAGGAATTCACCCCTCCACTTT.

This clone was detected only once. The J gene is TRBJ2-5, the V gene TRBV9; 7 nucleotides line up with TRBD1. The CDR3 consists of 14 residues. The V gene's germline CDR1 is SGDLS and CDR2 YYNGEE. V dropped 3 bases and J dropped 2; count of bases not matched to a gene: 4. The CDR3 DNA reads TGTGCCAGCAGCGGCTCGGGACAGCAAGAGACCCAGTACTTC. This encodes CASSGSGQQETQYF.

This clone was picked up one time. CDR3 protein: CSVYGQGYMYGYTF. The DNA of the CDR3 is TGCAGCGTTTACGGACAGGGTTATATGTATGGCTACACCTTC. V usage is TRBV29-1 and J usage is TRBJ1-2, with 8 positions matching TRBD1. CDR1 and CDR2 (germline): SQVTM, ANQGSEA. The CDR3 runs to 14 residues. V lost 5 bases and J lost 5; bases outside the gene matches: 10.

This sequence joins TRBV6-1 and TRBJ2-1, with 8 bases lining up with TRBD1. The V segment lost 5 bases and the J segment 6 bases; nucleotides outside the gene matches: 6. The CDR3 covers 14 residues. Germline V gene data show CDR1 as MNHNS and CDR2 as SASEGT. CDR3 sequence: CASSLLDRGNEQFF. The CDR3 DNA is TGTGCCAGCAGTCTACTCGACAGGGGCAATGAGCAGTTCTTC.

The chain employs TRBV5-1 and TRBJ1-5, with D perhaps matching TRBD1 (5 bases). Looked up from germline, CDR1 is SGHRS and CDR2 is YFSETQ. The V and J ends lost 4 bases and 1 base respectively, with 9 bases between them. This CDR3 has 14 residues. DNA for the CDR3: TGCGCCAGCAGCACGGGGGTAAGCAATCAGCCCCAGCATTTT. Residues: CASSTGVSNQPQHF.

The chain is built from TRBV4-3 and TRBJ1-4, with 7 bases fitting TRBD1. Germline CDR1 and CDR2: LGHNA and YSLEER. Trimming took 2 bases from V and 5 from J; bases not matched to a gene: 14. CDR3 length: 18 residues. DNA for the CDR3: TGCGCCAGCAGCCAACTCGGACAGGCTTCCACACTGAATGAAAAACTGTTTTTT. Translated, it gives CASSQLGQASTLNEKLFF.

There are a few counts of this clone. The genes are TRBV5-4 and TRBJ2-4; D is ambiguous. V shed 2 bases and J shed 0 bases, with 15 bases lying between them. The CDR3 contains 17 residues. Per germline, CDR1 SGHNT and CDR2 YYREEE (reference sequence). The DNA for the CDR3 is TGTGCCAGCAGCTTAGCATCTACCGCTCTAGCCAAAAACATTCAGTACTTC. This encodes CASSLASTALAKNIQYF. The entire variable domain, with the rest obtained from reference TRBV5-4 and TRBJ2-4, is as follows: ETGVTQSPTHLIKTRGQQVTLRCSSQSGHNTVSWYQQALGQGPQFIFQYYREEENGRGNFPPRFSGLQFPNYSSELNVNALELDDSALYLCASSLASTALAKNIQYFGAGTRLSVL.

This clone was observed a single time. The chain links TRBV13 to TRBJ2-7; D might be TRBD2 (6 bases). The CDR3 runs to 14 residues. Trimming stripped 5 bases from V and 0 bases from J, with 11 bases between. CDR1 is PRHDT and CDR2 is FYEKMQ in the germline V gene (reference sequence). CDR3 nucleotides: TGTGCCAGCAGCGCCCCTAGCGTCTCCTACGAGCAGTACTTC. As protein: CASSAPSVSYEQYF. Together with reference TRBV13 and TRBJ2-7, the CDR3 gives the full variable domain: AAGVIQSPRHLIKEKRETATLKCYPIPRHDTVYWYQQGPGQDPQFLISFYEKMQSDKGSIPDRFSAQQFSDYHSELNMSSLELGDSALYFCASSAPSVSYEQYFGPGTRLTVT.

The chain employs TRBV27 and TRBJ1-1, with 7 bases that match TRBD1. The CDR3 is 14 amino acids. Germline CDR1 MNHEY, CDR2 SMNVEV (reference sequence). V gave up 6 bases and J gave up 0 bases; unmatched junction bases: 4. The DNA of the CDR3 is TGTGCCAGCAGACCTACAGGGGTGAACACTGAAGCTTTCTTT. It codes for CASRPTGVNTEAFF.

This clone has just a few counts. The chain combines TRBV4-3 with TRBJ1-1; D might be TRBD1 (6 bases). Between the trimmed V and J ends, which lost 1 base and 3 bases, there was a span of 12 bases. The CDR3 length is 15 residues. The germline CDR1 and CDR2 sequences are LGHNA and YSLEER. The chain's CDR3 is CASSQVTGKYTEAFF. The CDR3 DNA follows: TGCGCCAGCAGCCAAGTTACAGGGAAGTACACTGAAGCTTTCTTT.

The chain uses TRBV9 and TRBJ2-1; D may be TRBD2 (6 bases). V gave up 2 bases and J gave up 0 bases, with 9 bases separating them. The CDR3 is made up of 15 amino acids. Germline-derived CDR1 and CDR2 are SGDLS and YYNGEE. Written as DNA, the CDR3 is TGTGCCAGCAGCGTTTCGGGGGTCTCCTACAATGAGCAGTTCTTC. This codes for CASSVSGVSYNEQFF.

CDR3 sequence (DNA): TGTGCCAGCAGCCCGAGACGGGGGGGGTCAGATACGCAGTATTTT. This codes for CASSPRRGGSDTQYF. V and J are TRBV9 and TRBJ2-3, with TRBD2 identical over 8 bases. With 4 bases clipped from V and 4 bases from J, the junction kept 8 bases outside the gene matches. The germline V gene has CDR1 SGDLS and CDR2 YYNGEE. The CDR3 is 15 amino acids. Together with reference TRBV9 and TRBJ2-3, the CDR3 gives the full variable domain: DSGVTQTPKHLITATGQRVTLRCSPRSGDLSVYWYQQSLDQGLQFLIQYYNGEERAKGNILERFSAQQFPDLHSELNLSSLELGDSALYFCASSPRRGGSDTQYFGPGTRLTVL.

The rearrangement uses TRBV28 and TRBJ1-5; 8 bases fit TRBD1. CDR3 length equals 15 residues. CDR1 MDHEN and CDR2 SYDVKM come from the germline V gene. Germline trimming cut 5 bases from V and 5 bases from J; bases unmatched to any gene: 8. The CDR3 reads CASSAPGQAYQPQHF. CDR3 DNA sequence: TGTGCCAGCAGTGCCCCGGGACAGGCTTATCAGCCCCAGCATTTT.

This chain uses TRBV30 with TRBJ1-1, with D hard to call. The CDR3 extends over 12 amino acids. The ends were cut back, 1 base at V and 4 bases at J, with 7 bases in the middle. CDR1 and CDR2 from the germline V gene are GTSNPN and SVGIG (reference sequence). The CDR3 here is CAWSGGTTEAFF. DNA for the CDR3: TGTGCCTGGAGTGGCGGTACCACTGAAGCTTTCTTT.

The chain has TRBV6-5 and TRBJ2-7; maybe TRBD2 (6 bases). The V gene lost 2 bases and the J gene lost 2 bases, with 7 bases spanning the gap. The germline V gene has CDR1 MNHEY and CDR2 SVGAGI. The CDR3 loop spans 13 amino acids. This chain's CDR3 is CASSYGRTYEQYF. The CDR3 DNA follows: TGTGCCAGCAGTTACGGGAGGACCTACGAGCAGTACTTC.

The chain links TRBV30 to TRBJ2-6, with D uncertain. Looked up from germline, CDR1 is GTSNPN and CDR2 is SVGIG (reference sequence). The length of the CDR3 is 15 residues. Trimming pared 0 bases from V and 3 bases from J, leaving 9 bases between. CDR3 sequence: CAWSVVAFGANVLTF. CDR3 bases: TGTGCCTGGAGTGTAGTGGCATTTGGGGCCAACGTCCTGACTTTC.

The sample holds a few counts of this clone. The chain joins TRBV6-5 to TRBJ2-2; 9 nucleotides match TRBD1. CDR3 length equals 15 residues. CDR1 is MNHEY and CDR2 is SVGAGI in the germline V gene. With V trimmed by 6 bases and J by 4 bases, 6 bases remained unmatched. The DNA for the CDR3 is TGTGCCAGCAGGGCACAGGGGGCGGTCACCGGGGAGCTGTTTTTT. This gives the protein CASRAQGAVTGELFF.

This clone was seen a single time. This sequence joins TRBV6-1 and TRBJ2-6, with D possibly being TRBD2 (6 bases). V lost 7 bases and J lost 1, with 11 bases in between. CDR1 and CDR2 from the germline V gene are MNHNS and SASEGT. The CDR3 sequence is 15 residues long. The CDR3 reads CASTEGGSGANVLTF. The DNA of the CDR3 is TGTGCCAGCACCGAAGGAGGGTCTGGGGCCAACGTCCTGACTTTC.